Listed below are T cell receptor beta chains from one sample, sequenced in a study of T-cell reconstitution after alpha-beta-depleted transplantation in children. MiXCR was run by TCRdb on the PCR reads, yielding one entry per CDR3 protein. The sample contains 500,000 or so distinct CDR3 sequences, about an eighth of which appear only once. Sequenced here: PBMCs, mostly from graft donor cells, sampled 180 days after TCRalphabeta/CD19-depleted stem cell transplant. Receptor source: a female patient aged 2-9 years who had a stem cell transplant for aplastic anemia, so the T cells may come from the graft donor. Both conserved end residues are trimmed from each CDR3. Each record gives: CDR3 protein, J gene, CDR3 length, V gene.

cdr3_aa: ARTSGPYNEQF; j_call: TRBJ2-1; cdr3_length: 11; v_call: TRBV28
cdr3_aa: ASSKGTNTGELF; j_call: TRBJ2-2; cdr3_length: 12; v_call: TRBV5-1
cdr3_aa: ASKGSTTYNEQF; j_call: TRBJ2-1; cdr3_length: 12; v_call: TRBV5-1
cdr3_aa: ASSVTAVGYGYT; j_call: TRBJ1-2; cdr3_length: 12; v_call: TRBV6-1
cdr3_aa: ASSFVSSGNNVYNEQF; j_call: TRBJ2-1; cdr3_length: 16; v_call: TRBV11-2
cdr3_aa: ASSLNPVTGELF; j_call: TRBJ2-2; cdr3_length: 12; v_call: TRBV5-1
cdr3_aa: ASSYWSGAGPSYGYT; j_call: TRBJ1-2; cdr3_length: 15; v_call: TRBV6-5
cdr3_aa: ASSYLDGPYT; j_call: TRBJ1-2; cdr3_length: 10; v_call: TRBV6-2/TRBV6-3
cdr3_aa: ASSYSAGVRY; j_call: TRBJ2-3; cdr3_length: 10; v_call: TRBV6-2/TRBV6-3
cdr3_aa: ATSRKRGERSVGQNIQY; j_call: TRBJ2-4; cdr3_length: 17; v_call: TRBV15
cdr3_aa: SARDHSLAGQDTQY; j_call: TRBJ2-3; cdr3_length: 14; v_call: TRBV20-1
cdr3_aa: ASSLSWTEAF; j_call: TRBJ1-1; cdr3_length: 10; v_call: TRBV12-3/TRBV12-4
cdr3_aa: ASSLRDEGDTEAF; j_call: TRBJ1-1; cdr3_length: 13; v_call: TRBV5-6
cdr3_aa: SASRSNQPQH; j_call: TRBJ1-5; cdr3_length: 10; v_call: TRBV20-1
cdr3_aa: ASSAQGLSYGYT; j_call: TRBJ1-2; cdr3_length: 12; v_call: TRBV5-1
cdr3_aa: ASSLIWQINTEAF; j_call: TRBJ1-1; cdr3_length: 13; v_call: TRBV7-9
cdr3_aa: ASSLRGTLANTGELF; j_call: TRBJ2-2; cdr3_length: 15; v_call: TRBV7-3
cdr3_aa: AWMTGAEYNEQF; j_call: TRBJ2-1; cdr3_length: 12; v_call: TRBV30
cdr3_aa: ASSQPGGRAYSYNEQF; j_call: TRBJ2-1; cdr3_length: 16; v_call: TRBV11-1
cdr3_aa: ASSQGYGGARETQY; j_call: TRBJ2-5; cdr3_length: 14; v_call: TRBV3-1
cdr3_aa: ASSSSGNSYNEQF; j_call: TRBJ2-1; cdr3_length: 13; v_call: TRBV6-2/TRBV6-3
cdr3_aa: ASSQTIWTPLH; j_call: TRBJ1-6; cdr3_length: 11; v_call: TRBV18
cdr3_aa: ASSSRVGWDEQF; j_call: TRBJ2-1; cdr3_length: 12; v_call: TRBV9
cdr3_aa: ASSEVYEQF; j_call: TRBJ2-1; cdr3_length: 9; v_call: TRBV2
cdr3_aa: ASSNQYEQF; j_call: TRBJ2-1; cdr3_length: 9; v_call: TRBV7-3
cdr3_aa: ASSPKYGRVEAF; j_call: TRBJ1-1; cdr3_length: 12; v_call: TRBV6-1
cdr3_aa: ASSPRGGRGSGANVLT; j_call: TRBJ2-6; cdr3_length: 16; v_call: TRBV7-8
cdr3_aa: AISGASYEQY; j_call: TRBJ2-7; cdr3_length: 10; v_call: TRBV10-3
cdr3_aa: ASSRTPAGLADNEQF; j_call: TRBJ2-1; cdr3_length: 15; v_call: TRBV7-7
cdr3_aa: SARGTRSYEQY; j_call: TRBJ2-7; cdr3_length: 11; v_call: TRBV20-1
cdr3_aa: ASSLVLAGEADTQY; j_call: TRBJ2-3; cdr3_length: 14; v_call: TRBV5-1
cdr3_aa: AGEVTYEQY; j_call: TRBJ2-7; cdr3_length: 9; v_call: TRBV9
cdr3_aa: ASSFSGIPGNTIY; j_call: TRBJ1-3; cdr3_length: 13; v_call: TRBV7-2
cdr3_aa: ASRPLAGSQETQY; j_call: TRBJ2-5; cdr3_length: 13; v_call: TRBV2
cdr3_aa: ASSWGASVLQETQY; j_call: TRBJ2-5; cdr3_length: 14; v_call: TRBV4-3
cdr3_aa: SARPNQETQY; j_call: TRBJ2-5; cdr3_length: 10; v_call: TRBV29-1
cdr3_aa: ASSQKQGEGSSYNEQF; j_call: TRBJ2-1; cdr3_length: 16; v_call: TRBV4-1